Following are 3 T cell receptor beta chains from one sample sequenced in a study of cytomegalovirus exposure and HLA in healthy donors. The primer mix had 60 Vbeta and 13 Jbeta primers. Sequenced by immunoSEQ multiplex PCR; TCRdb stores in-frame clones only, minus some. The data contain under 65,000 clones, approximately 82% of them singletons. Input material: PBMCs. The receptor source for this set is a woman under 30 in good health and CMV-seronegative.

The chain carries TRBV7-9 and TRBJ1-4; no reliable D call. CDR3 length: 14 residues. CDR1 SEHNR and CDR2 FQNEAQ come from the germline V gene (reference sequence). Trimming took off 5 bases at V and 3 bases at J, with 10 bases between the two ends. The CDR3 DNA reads TGTGCCAGCAGCCCCGGACTGTCTAATGAAAAACTGTTTTTT. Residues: CASSPGLSNEKLFF.

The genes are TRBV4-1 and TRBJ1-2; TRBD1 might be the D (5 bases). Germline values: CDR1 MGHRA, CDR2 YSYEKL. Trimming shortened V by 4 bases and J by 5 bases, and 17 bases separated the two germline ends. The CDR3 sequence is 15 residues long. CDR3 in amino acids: CASSLDSLSQYGYTF. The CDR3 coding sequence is TGCGCCAGCAGCCTCGACAGTCTTTCGCAATATGGCTACACCTTC.

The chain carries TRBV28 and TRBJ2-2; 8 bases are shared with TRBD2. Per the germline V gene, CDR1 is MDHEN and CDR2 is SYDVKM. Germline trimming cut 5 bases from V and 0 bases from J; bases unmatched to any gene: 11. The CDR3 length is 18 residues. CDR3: CASSLLSFSGTNTGELFF. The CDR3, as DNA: TGTGCCAGCAGTCTCCTAAGCTTTAGCGGGACGAACACCGGGGAGCTGTTTTTT. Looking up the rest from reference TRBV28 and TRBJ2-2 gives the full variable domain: DVKVTQSSRYLVKRTGEKVFLECVQDMDHENMFWYRQDPGLGLRLIYFSYDVKMKEKGDIPEGYSVSREKKERFSLILESASTNQTSMYLCASSLLSFSGTNTGELFFGEGSRLTVL.